The rows below give T cell receptor beta chains drawn from one sample of a study of T cell responses to AZD1222 COVID-19 vaccine. Generated by immunoSEQ multiplex PCR, the TCRdb table keeps only in-frame clones and is missing some. The repertoire consists of 50,000 to 65,000 clones, with roughly 90% occurring once and the leading ten covering less than 8.5%. Here the sequenced sample was peripheral blood, taken 28 days after the second AZD1222 dose. These TCRs come from an adult who received the AZD1222 COVID-19 vaccine. Both conserved end residues are trimmed from each CDR3. Fields, in order: V gene, J gene, clone size, CDR3 protein. Size tells how often a clone was seen (once, few, many) or the class of an expanded clone, and some rows leave it out.

TRBV6-5	TRBJ2-3	NA	ATVVGGTDTQY
TRBV3-1/TRBV3-2	TRBJ2-3	NA	ASSQGRWGTDTQY
TRBV16	TRBJ1-5	NA	ASSHPGQPQH
TRBV15	TRBJ2-1	NA	ATSRDTYDNEQF
TRBV12-3/TRBV12-4	TRBJ2-2	few	ASSLQGGELF
TRBV19	TRBJ1-5	NA	ATQRTVNQPQH
TRBV7-9	TRBJ2-7	NA	ASSRTGGGYYEQY
TRBV3-1/TRBV3-2	TRBJ2-6	once	ASSSLWTGANVLT
TRBV2	TRBJ1-2	NA	ASSPSSGSNYGYT
TRBV4-1	TRBJ2-1	NA	ASSRGHYNEQF
TRBV7-2	TRBJ2-2	NA	ASSLFRTNTGELF
TRBV6-6	TRBJ1-5	NA	ASRQTGGSNQPQH
TRBV28	TRBJ1-6	NA	ASRWGQGVSPLH
TRBV28	TRBJ2-7	NA	ASSSVQDEQY
TRBV18	TRBJ1-1	NA	ASSALFTGEGTEAF
TRBV4-2	TRBJ1-4	NA	ASSQGVGRGNEKLF
TRBV13	TRBJ2-2	NA	ASSVYRNTGELF
TRBV6-5	TRBJ2-7	NA	ASRDRGILDEQY
TRBV7-9	TRBJ1-1	NA	ASRRGENTEAF
TRBV6-6	TRBJ2-3	NA	ASRQGLATDTQY
TRBV27	TRBJ1-5	NA	ASSPAGPYSNQPQH
TRBV18	TRBJ1-1	NA	ASYRQGSDEAF
TRBV7-2	TRBJ1-6	NA	ASSLARQSHSPLH
TRBV6-5	TRBJ1-1	NA	ASSRVNTEAF
TRBV4-1	TRBJ2-6	hyperexpanded	ASSHPGQNLLVSGANVLT